The present T cell receptor (beta chain) was sequenced within a study of molecular identifiers for immune sequencing clone quantification. Findings and caveats of the study: Single-cell amounts of spiked Jurkat TCR RNA were reportedly detectable among about a million naive cells. Clones that had above 20 RNA copies took up over 97% of effector molecules but under 1% in naive cells.

V lost 1 base to trimming and J lost 2 bases, with 22 bases between them. The CDR3 length is 18 residues. CDR1 is DFQATT, CDR2 SNEGSKA, per germline (reference sequence). A note on this clonotype: Its antigen is undetermined.

One entry per CDR3 protein, called by TCRdb with MiXCR from the PCR reads. The sample yields 85,000 to 90,000 distinct CDR3 sequences, about 23% seen once. Naive CD8 sequencing libraries were generated from around 20,000 to 1,000,000 sorted cells, with 10%, 30% or 50% RNA as input. Sorting recovered naive CD8 T cells on a CD8+CD4-CCR7+CD45RA+ profile. The sequenced material came from naive CD8+ T cells from blood, with Jurkat cell RNA spiked in. Subset defined: FACS-sorted CD8+CD4-CCR7+CD45RA+ naive T cells. V is TRBV20-1 and J is TRBJ2-3, with D perhaps matching TRBD2 (6 bases). The TCR originated in a human donor in good health. Some libraries in this study had Jurkat cell RNA spiked in. CDR3 in DNA: TGCAGTGCTAGAGTCCCTAACGGGAGTGGGTCCCACACAGATACGCAGTATTTT. This translates into CSARVPNGSGSHTDTQYF.